This entry lists 25 T cell receptor beta chains sequenced from one sample in a study of spatial heterogeneity in lung cancer. Documented time point: sample taken at primary tumor resection. Each CDR3 protein is one row after TCRdb ran MiXCR on the 5' RACE reads. This table holds some 78,000 distinct CDR3 sequences, around 7.8% found once. The material sequenced was PBMCs, taken at surgery. Receptor source: a male donor with early-stage non-small cell lung cancer.

This clonotype appeared a few times. The chain joins TRBV6-2 or TRBV6-3 to TRBJ2-4, with D possibly TRBD1 on 5 matching bases. With 8 bases removed from V and 0 bases from J, the gap between germline ends came to 20 bases. Germline CDR1 reads MNHEY; CDR2 reads SVGEGT. There are 17 residues in the CDR3. CDR3 nucleotides: TGTGCCAGCCGAGCCAGCCCCTTACAGGCAGCCAAAAACATTCAGTACTTC. Its protein is CASRASPLQAAKNIQYF.

In this sample, this clonotype turned up a few times. As DNA, the CDR3 is TGTGCCAGCAGTCCTATAAGACTAGCGGGAGTGCCCTACGAGCAGTACTTC. Translating gives CASSPIRLAGVPYEQYF. This chain links TRBV27 with TRBJ2-7; TRBD2 matches at 12 bases. V dropped 5 bases and J dropped 2; count of bases not matched to a gene: 10. CDR1 is MNHEY, CDR2 SMNVEV, per germline (reference sequence). CDR3 length: 17 residues.

The chain employs TRBV12-3 or TRBV12-4 and TRBJ1-1; D may be TRBD1 (5 bases). V was trimmed by 7 bases and J by 2 bases, leaving 17 bases between them. The CDR3 has 15 residues. CDR3 sequence reads: CASTATPQGNTEAFF. Here the CDR3 DNA reads TGTGCCAGCACCGCTACCCCTCAGGGAAACACTGAAGCTTTCTTT.

This clonotype has more than one count but fewer than ten. The genes are TRBV29-1 and TRBJ2-3; a weak D match, TRBD1 (5 bases). Between the trimmed V and J ends, which lost 4 bases and 6 bases, there was a span of 17 bases. Germline assignment: CDR1 SQVTM and CDR2 ANQGSEA. This CDR3 region has 14 residues. In nucleotides, the CDR3 is TGCAGCGTTGGCCCCCCCGGACAAGATGATACGCAGTATTTT. This codes for CSVGPPGQDDTQYF.

This clonotype was observed many times. The J gene is TRBJ2-7, the V gene TRBV4-3; perhaps TRBD2 as D (5 bases). The V gene's germline CDR1 is LGHNA and CDR2 YSLEER. This CDR3 has 15 residues. V dropped 1 base and J dropped 4 bases, with 14 bases sitting between them. Here the CDR3 DNA reads TGCGCCAGCAGCCAAGTCCATACGTCGGGGTACGAGCAGTACTTC. This sequence encodes CASSQVHTSGYEQYF.

In regard to this clonotype: A single base separates this from a much larger clone, so it may be a read error. The rearrangement uses TRBV6-4 and TRBJ2-1; a possible D gene is TRBD1 (5 bases). The length of the CDR3 is 13 residues. Germline V gene lookup returns CDR1 MRHNA and CDR2 SNTAGT. In nucleotides, the CDR3 is TGTGTCAGCAGCAACGATGGGGCCGGTGAGCAGTTCTTC. This encodes CVSSNDGAGEQFF.

This clonotype has at least ten counts. This rearrangement joins TRBV9 to TRBJ2-1, with 9 bases fitting TRBD1. This CDR3 has 15 residues. From germline, CDR1 is SGDLS and CDR2 YYNGEE. V gave up 0 bases and J gave up 8 bases; unmatched junction bases: 6. The CDR3 here is CASSVAGQGYDEQFF. As DNA, the CDR3 is TGTGCCAGCAGCGTAGCGGGACAGGGATATGATGAGCAGTTCTTC.

This clonotype was counted at least ten times. The rearrangement joins TRBV29-1 to TRBJ2-5; D is possibly TRBD1 (5 bases). Looked up from germline, CDR1 is SQVTM and CDR2 is ANQGSEA. The CDR3 covers 12 residues. V was shortened by 5 bases and J by 0 bases, with 7 bases between the two germline ends. CDR3 region: CSVTRDQETQYF. The CDR3 nucleotides read TGCAGCGTTACCAGGGACCAAGAGACCCAGTACTTC.

This clonotype was detected ten times or more. The chain combines TRBV24-1 with TRBJ2-1; TRBD2 is a possible D gene (5 bases). The CDR3 has 15 amino acids. The V end was cut by 5 bases, the J end by 5 bases, with 15 bases between. Looked up from germline, CDR1 is KGHDR and CDR2 is SFDVKD. The CDR3 DNA is TGTGCCACCAGTGCCCGGAGGTCTCCGGACAATGAGCAGTTCTTC. As protein: CATSARRSPDNEQFF.

In its sample, this clonotype was seen a few times. This rearrangement joins TRBV5-4 to TRBJ2-3; possible D gene TRBD2, 6 bases. Germline CDR1 reads SGHNT; CDR2 reads YYREEE (reference sequence). This CDR3 contains 15 residues. V was shortened by 2 bases and J by 5 bases, with 15 bases between the two germline ends. The CDR3 nucleotides read TGTGCCAGCAGCTTTCTTTCGATGGGGGGAGATACGCAGTATTTT. This codes for CASSFLSMGGDTQYF.

This clonotype came up many times. The chain carries TRBV5-1 and TRBJ1-1, with unresolved D. Germline CDR1 and CDR2: SGHRS and YFSETQ. CDR3 size: 14 residues. V dropped 4 bases and J dropped 3 bases, with 13 bases sitting between them. This CDR3 reads CASSTMGWDTEAFF. CDR3 DNA: TGCGCCAGCAGCACAATGGGGTGGGACACTGAAGCTTTCTTT.

This clonotype occurred many times. The rearrangement uses TRBV9 and TRBJ2-1, with D possibly being TRBD1 or TRBD2 (5 bases each). Germline assignment: CDR1 SGDLS and CDR2 YYNGEE. This CDR3 is 15 amino acids long. V was trimmed by 3 bases and J by 2 bases, leaving 12 bases between them. The CDR3 sequence: CASSGRRGAYNEQFF. The DNA of the CDR3 is TGTGCCAGCAGCGGGCGGAGAGGGGCCTACAATGAGCAGTTCTTC.

There are many counts of this clonotype. The chain has TRBV3-1 and TRBJ1-3; 7 bases are a match to TRBD1. J lost 0 bases, V lost 5 bases, and 7 bases had no gene match. Germline CDR1 and CDR2: LGHDT and YNNKEL (reference sequence). The length of the CDR3 is 16 residues. The DNA for the CDR3 is TGTGCCAGCAGCTTAGGGACAGCGAGCTCTGGAAACACCATATATTTT. It codes for CASSLGTASSGNTIYF.

The sample holds many counts of this clonotype. J is TRBJ1-6 and V is TRBV7-9; the D is unclear. This CDR3 contains 14 residues. Germline CDR1 SEHNR, CDR2 FQNEAQ (reference sequence). V shed 7 bases and J shed 7 bases, with 14 bases lying between them. The CDR3 spells CASTLDGGNSPLHF. CDR3 DNA sequence: TGTGCCAGCACGCTCGACGGCGGGAATTCACCCCTCCACTTT.

This clonotype was observed many times. This chain links TRBV28 with TRBJ2-7, with D possibly being TRBD1 (6 bases). The CDR3 runs to 15 residues. V was cut by 4 bases and J by 7 bases, with 20 bases left in between. CDR1 and CDR2 (germline): MDHEN, SYDVKM. The CDR3, as DNA: TGTGCCAGCAGTTCCGCAGGGGACACAGGCGAAGAGCAGTACTTC. It encodes CASSSAGDTGEEQYF.

This clonotype has a count of ten or more. The gene calls are TRBV12-3 or TRBV12-4 and TRBJ1-6; tentatively, D is TRBD1 (6 bases). There are 14 residues in the CDR3. V lost 9 bases and J lost 6, with 15 bases in between. CDR3 sequence: CASSQGSPNSPLHF. In DNA form, the CDR3 reads TGTGCCAGTTCACAGGGATCGCCTAATTCACCCCTCCACTTT.

There are many counts of this clonotype. The chain joins TRBV7-2 to TRBJ2-2; D is unclear. The V and J ends lost 2 bases and 6 bases respectively, with 7 bases between them. From germline, CDR1 is SGHTA and CDR2 FQGNSA. This CDR3 is built from 13 residues. CDR3 loop: CASSLRSSGELFF. Here the CDR3 DNA reads TGTGCCAGCAGCTTACGATCCTCCGGGGAGCTGTTTTTT.

V usage is TRBV27 and J usage is TRBJ2-7, with D uncertain. The CDR3 spans 15 residues. Germline V lookup: CDR1 MNHEY, CDR2 SMNVEV (reference sequence). V was clipped by 5 bases and J by 0 bases, with 14 bases between them. CDR3 sequence reads: CASSNRQVLSYEQYF. CDR3 coding DNA: TGTGCCAGCAGTAACCGACAAGTCCTCTCCTACGAGCAGTACTTC.

The chain combines TRBV6-2 or TRBV6-3 with TRBJ2-7, with D tentatively TRBD1 or TRBD2 (5 bases each). The CDR3 runs to 14 residues. Germline V lookup: CDR1 MNHEY, CDR2 SVGEGT. V lost 5 bases and J lost 0, with 11 bases in between. Here the CDR3 reads CASSDPGPSYEQYF. The DNA for the CDR3 is TGTGCCAGCAGTGACCCGGGACCCTCCTACGAGCAGTACTTC.

This clonotype was counted ten times or more. In DNA form, the CDR3 reads TGCAGTGCTCTGCGACCTGAACAAGAGACCCAGTACTTC. Translation: CSALRPEQETQYF. The rearrangement links TRBV20-1 to TRBJ2-5; D ambiguous. The CDR3 is 13 residues long. The germline V gene encodes CDR1 DFQATT and CDR2 SNEGSKA (reference sequence). Deletions cut 5 bases from V and 2 bases from J, with 12 bases between.

V and J are TRBV6-5 and TRBJ1-2, with D hard to call. This CDR3 has 13 residues. Trimming removed 7 bases at V and 4 bases at J, with 13 bases between. Germline assignment: CDR1 MNHEY and CDR2 SVGAGI. CDR3 bases: TGTGCCAGCACCACCCGGGGAACCTATGGCTACACCTTC. This codes for CASTTRGTYGYTF.

This clonotype occurred many times. The chain couples TRBV7-2 to TRBJ2-5; D assignment may be TRBD1 or TRBD2 (5 bases each). V lost 2 bases to trimming and J lost 5 bases, with 12 bases between them. Germline CDR1 is SGHTA and CDR2 is FQGNSA. CDR3 size: 14 residues. CDR3 sequence reads: CASSLFLGEETQYF. For the CDR3, the DNA is TGTGCCAGCAGCTTATTTCTAGGGGAGGAGACCCAGTACTTC.

This clonotype has a count of ten or more. The chain has TRBV2 and TRBJ1-5; tentatively, D is TRBD1 (5 bases). The CDR3 is 14 residues long. Per germline, CDR1 SNHLY and CDR2 FYNNEI. V was shortened by 5 bases and J by 8 bases, with 16 bases between the two germline ends. Here the CDR3 DNA reads TGTGCCAGCAGTCAACTGGGGGATCGGGAGCCCCAGCATTTT. It specifies CASSQLGDREPQHF.

Ten or more counts support this clonotype. This chain uses TRBV6-5 with TRBJ1-5; 10 bases line up with TRBD1. From germline, CDR1 is MNHEY and CDR2 SVGAGI. This CDR3 comprises 14 residues. V was pared by 6 bases and J by 5 bases, with 4 bases of the junction left unmatched. The CDR3 region is CASSLTGGHQPQHF. The DNA for the CDR3 is TGTGCCAGCAGCTTGACAGGGGGCCATCAGCCCCAGCATTTT.

Only a few counts were recorded for this clonotype. This chain uses TRBV27 with TRBJ2-7, with D perhaps assigned TRBD1 or TRBD2 (5 bases each). V lost 5 bases to trimming and J lost 3 bases, with 14 bases between them. Germline values: CDR1 MNHEY, CDR2 SMNVEV (reference sequence). The CDR3 is made up of 14 amino acids. In nucleotides, the CDR3 is TGTGCCAGCAGTGGGGCGGGCAGACACTACGAGCAGTACTTC. Translating it yields CASSGAGRHYEQYF.